The sequence of this T cell receptor beta chain was determined in a study of shared clonotypes between healthy human individuals. Germline values: CDR1 SGHAT, CDR2 FQNNGV. Trimming shortened V by 5 bases and J by 4 bases, and 8 bases separated the two germline ends. This CDR3 is 12 amino acids long. The table came from immunoSEQ multiplex PCR; TCRdb's copy has only in-frame clones and leaves some out. The sample consists of a few hundred thousand clones, 70% to 75% of them appearing once. V usage is TRBV11-2 and J usage is TRBJ1-2, with a tentative D call TRBD1 (5 bases). Sequenced sample: memory CD4+ T cells sorted from blood. Subset of the sample: CD45RA-negative fraction. This TCR was recovered from a man aged 25-40 years in good health. DNA for the CDR3: TGTGCCAGCAGCCAAGGGGCCTATGGCTACACCTTC. This gives the protein CASSQGAYGYTF.